This TCR beta chain was sequenced during a study of cytotoxic CD8 clonotypes in ibrutinib-treated CLL (dated by TCRdb to the early 2020s). With respect to the entire study: The cohort was composed of approximately 11 relapsed/refractory and fewer than 16 treatment-naive patients; IGHV unmutated status was identified in some 17 patients. Responses were partial in about 25 patients and complete in 2; after median around 68 months follow-up, around 15 stayed in remission and some twelve progressed. Samples at response were collected after a median of 12 months of treatment, with a range of roughly 6 to 36 months. An average of 255,043 productive templates and some 100,000 productive rearrangements was obtained per sample. Longitudinal samples were available for about 30% of the roughly 90 trial participants. Cryopreserved peripheral blood mononuclear cells were collected at three points: before therapy, at response, and at either sustained remission or disease progression. All remission and progressive disease samples were collected while patients were still receiving ibrutinib. The investigation overall reported the following: At baseline, clonality was higher than in age-matched healthy donors and showed a strong correlation with circulating CD8+ T-cell counts. Sampling times were not matched between patients in sustained remission and patients whose disease was progressing, and lymph node repertoires were not examined. Public clonotypes were found to be uncommon and were observed to contract or remain stable during treatment; the increase in clonality was shown to reflect expansion of private clonotypes at ibrutinib response. Clonality increased at ibrutinib response, stayed stable in sustained remission, and fell back toward baseline at progression.

This clone has a handful of counts. The antigen it binds to is not known. No base quality values were provided; no much bigger clone lies one nucleotide off. Interpreted using the paper, the time point label stands for: roughly 23 months on ibrutinib. For TCR beta library preparation, 1.5 to 2 micrograms of genomic DNA was extracted from cryopreserved PBMCs. Longitudinal blood samples from CLL patients receiving ibrutinib monotherapy were subjected to high-throughput TCR beta sequencing. Patients were enrolled in a phase 2 open-label single-center ibrutinib monotherapy trial. The CDR3 holds 15 amino acids from the cysteine to the phenylalanine. Only CDR3 DNA is held: 45 bases, read in frame from base 1. Based on the germline V gene, the CDR1 and CDR2 sequences are ENHRY and SYGVKD. V is shortened by 3 bases, J by 1 base, and the region joining them spans 7 bases. A MiSeq instrument was used for deep resolution sequencing, which targeted depths ranging from 1 in 1 million up to 1 in 200,000 T cells, with coverage averaging 10x for each clonotype. The immunoSEQ hsTCRB Kit was used to generate TCR beta libraries. In the authors' own workflow: Data were analyzed with ImmunoSEQ Data Assistant and ImmunoSEQ Analyzer, with V, D and J genes assigned per IMGT definitions. Clonality, which ranges from 0 to 1, was calculated as one minus the normalized Shannon entropy of productive rearrangement frequencies. Public clonotype analysis was restricted to overrepresented clonotypes comprising at least 0.05% of each patient's repertoire. Some 13 age-matched healthy donor repertoires from immuneACCESS were used as controls for clonality. TCRdb retrieved this table from immuneACCESS and kept in-frame rearrangements only. Not all clones are present; in checked studies, unresolved V genes account for under half, and no reason is known for the remainder. V and J calls and clone size come straight from that table; D and trimming were deduced from the DNA. In this sample the table shows approximately 97,000 clones, more than 70% of which occur a single time. The ten largest account for around 23% of the sample.

The starting material was PBMCs, obtained after 24 months of ibrutinib treatment. Recombination connected TRBV10-3 to TRBJ2-6; the D gene is not confidently resolved. The receptor was isolated from a human donor with chronic lymphocytic leukemia. The CDR3 protein sequence reads: CAISDGFSGANVLTF. The bases are TGTGCCATCAGTGATGGGTTTTCTGGGGCCAACGTCCTGACTTTC.